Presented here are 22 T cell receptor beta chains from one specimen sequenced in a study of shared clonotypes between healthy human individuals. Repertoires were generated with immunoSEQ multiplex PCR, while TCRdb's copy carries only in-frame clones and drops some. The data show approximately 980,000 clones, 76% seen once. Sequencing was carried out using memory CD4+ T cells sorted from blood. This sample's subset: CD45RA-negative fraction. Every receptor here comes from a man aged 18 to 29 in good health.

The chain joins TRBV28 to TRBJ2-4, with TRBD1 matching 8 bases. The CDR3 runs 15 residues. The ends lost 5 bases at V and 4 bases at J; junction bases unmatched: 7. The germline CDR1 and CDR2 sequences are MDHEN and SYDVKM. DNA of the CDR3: TGTGCCAGCAGTCCTTTGACAGGGGTGAAAAACATTCAGTACTTC. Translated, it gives CASSPLTGVKNIQYF.

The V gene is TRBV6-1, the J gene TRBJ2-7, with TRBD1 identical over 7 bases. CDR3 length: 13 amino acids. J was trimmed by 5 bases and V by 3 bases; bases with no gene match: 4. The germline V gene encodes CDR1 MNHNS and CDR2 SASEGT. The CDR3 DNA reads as TGTGCCAGCAGTGAGCAAGGGGGCAACGAGCAGTACTTC. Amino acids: CASSEQGGNEQYF.

The CDR3 bases are TGTGCCTGGAGTGTATCGGCGGTCCAAGAGACCCAGTACTTC. This encodes CAWSVSAVQETQYF. The genes are TRBV30 and TRBJ2-5; unclear D gene. The ends were cut back, 0 bases at V and 1 base at J, with 9 bases in the middle. The germline CDR1 and CDR2 sequences are GTSNPN and SVGIG (reference sequence). There are 14 residues in the CDR3.

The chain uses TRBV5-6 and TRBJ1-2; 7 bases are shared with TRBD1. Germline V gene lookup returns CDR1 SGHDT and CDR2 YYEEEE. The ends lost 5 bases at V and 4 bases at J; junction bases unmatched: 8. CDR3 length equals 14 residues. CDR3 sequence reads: CASRATGSGYGYTF. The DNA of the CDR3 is TGTGCCAGCAGGGCGACAGGGAGTGGCTATGGCTACACCTTC. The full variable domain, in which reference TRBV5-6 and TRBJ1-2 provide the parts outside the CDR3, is DAGVTQSPTHLIKTRGQQVTLRCSPKSGHDTVSWYQQALGQGPQFIFQYYEEEERQRGNFPDRFSGHQFPNYSSELNVNALLLGDSALYLCASRATGSGYGYTFGSGTRLTVV.

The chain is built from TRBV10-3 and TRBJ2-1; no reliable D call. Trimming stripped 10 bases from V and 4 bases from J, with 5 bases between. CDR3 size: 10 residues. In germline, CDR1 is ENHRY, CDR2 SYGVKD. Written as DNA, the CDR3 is TGTGCCACAGGATACAATGAGCAGTTCTTC. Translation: CATGYNEQFF.

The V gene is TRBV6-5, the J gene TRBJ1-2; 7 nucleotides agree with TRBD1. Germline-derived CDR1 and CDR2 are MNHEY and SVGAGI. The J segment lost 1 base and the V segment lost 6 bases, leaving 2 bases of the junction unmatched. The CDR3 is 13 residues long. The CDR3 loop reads CASSNRGNYGYTF. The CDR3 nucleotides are TGTGCCAGCAGCAACAGGGGTAACTATGGCTACACCTTC.

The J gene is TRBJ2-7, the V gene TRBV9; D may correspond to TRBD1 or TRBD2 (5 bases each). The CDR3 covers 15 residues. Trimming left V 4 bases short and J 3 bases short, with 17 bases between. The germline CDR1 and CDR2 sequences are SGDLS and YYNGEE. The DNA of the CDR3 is TGTGCCAGCAGCCCAGGCCTCGGGGACCACTACGAGCAGTACTTC. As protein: CASSPGLGDHYEQYF. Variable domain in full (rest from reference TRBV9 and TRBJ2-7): DSGVTQTPKHLITATGQRVTLRCSPRSGDLSVYWYQQSLDQGLQFLIQYYNGEERAKGNILERFSAQQFPDLHSELNLSSLELGDSALYFCASSPGLGDHYEQYFGPGTRLTVT.

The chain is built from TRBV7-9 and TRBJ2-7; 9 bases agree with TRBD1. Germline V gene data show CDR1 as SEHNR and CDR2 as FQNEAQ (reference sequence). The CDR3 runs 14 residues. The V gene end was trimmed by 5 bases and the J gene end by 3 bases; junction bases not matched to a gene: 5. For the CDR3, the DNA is TGTGCCAGCAGCACCCGGACAGGGGTCTACGAGCAGTACTTC. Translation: CASSTRTGVYEQYF.

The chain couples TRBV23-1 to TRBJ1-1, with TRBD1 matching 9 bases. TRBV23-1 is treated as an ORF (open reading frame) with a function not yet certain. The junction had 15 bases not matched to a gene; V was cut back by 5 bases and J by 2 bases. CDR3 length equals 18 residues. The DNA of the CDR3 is TGCGCCAGCAGTTACACTGAGGACAGGGGACTACGAAACACTGAAGCTTTCTTT. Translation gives CASSYTEDRGLRNTEAFF.

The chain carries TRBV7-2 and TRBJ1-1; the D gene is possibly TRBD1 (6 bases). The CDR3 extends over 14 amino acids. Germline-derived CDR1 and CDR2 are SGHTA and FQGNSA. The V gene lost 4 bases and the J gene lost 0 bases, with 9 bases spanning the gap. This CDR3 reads CASSSGAVNTEAFF. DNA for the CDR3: TGTGCCAGCAGCTCGGGGGCGGTGAACACTGAAGCTTTCTTT.

CDR3: CASSQTGPGNTEAFF. In DNA form, the CDR3 reads TGTGCCAGCAGCCAGACAGGGCCAGGTAACACTGAAGCTTTCTTT. The chain couples TRBV7-2 to TRBJ1-1; 7 nucleotides match TRBD1. Germline assignment: CDR1 SGHTA and CDR2 FQGNSA. CDR3 length equals 15 residues. With V trimmed by 5 bases and J by 2 bases, 8 bases remained unmatched.

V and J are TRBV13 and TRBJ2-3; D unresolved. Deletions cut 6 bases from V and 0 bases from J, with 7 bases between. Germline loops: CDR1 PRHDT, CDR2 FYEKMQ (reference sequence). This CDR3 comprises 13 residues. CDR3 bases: TGTGCCAGCAGTAGAGATAGCACAGATACGCAGTATTTT. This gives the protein CASSRDSTDTQYF.

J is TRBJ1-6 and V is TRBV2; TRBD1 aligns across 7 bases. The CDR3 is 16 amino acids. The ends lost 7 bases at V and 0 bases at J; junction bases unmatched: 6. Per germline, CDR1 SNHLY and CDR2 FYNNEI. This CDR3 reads CASNRDRSSYNSPLHF. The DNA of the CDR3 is TGTGCCAGCAACCGGGACAGAAGCTCCTATAATTCACCCCTCCACTTT.

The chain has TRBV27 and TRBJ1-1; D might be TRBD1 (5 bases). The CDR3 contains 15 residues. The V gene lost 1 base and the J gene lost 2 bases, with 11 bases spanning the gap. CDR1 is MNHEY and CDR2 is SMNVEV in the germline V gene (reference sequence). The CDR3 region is CASSLWVGDNTEAFF. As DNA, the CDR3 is TGTGCCAGCAGTTTATGGGTAGGGGATAACACTGAAGCTTTCTTT.

The CDR3 sequence: CASSPLTSGSADTQYF. In nucleotides, the CDR3 is TGTGCCAGCTCACCCCTGACTAGCGGGAGTGCAGATACGCAGTATTTT. The chain joins TRBV18 to TRBJ2-3; 12 bases match TRBD2. This CDR3 has 16 amino acids. The V and J ends lost 3 bases and 4 bases, in that order; junction bases with no gene match: 5. CDR1 and CDR2 (germline): KGHSH, LQKENI. Supplemented by reference TRBV18 and TRBJ2-3, the full variable domain reads NAGVMQNPRHLVRRRGQEARLRCSPMKGHSHVYWYRQLPEEGLKFMVYLQKENIIDESGMPKERFSAEFPKEGPSILRIQQVVRGDSAAYFCASSPLTSGSADTQYFGPGTRLTVL.

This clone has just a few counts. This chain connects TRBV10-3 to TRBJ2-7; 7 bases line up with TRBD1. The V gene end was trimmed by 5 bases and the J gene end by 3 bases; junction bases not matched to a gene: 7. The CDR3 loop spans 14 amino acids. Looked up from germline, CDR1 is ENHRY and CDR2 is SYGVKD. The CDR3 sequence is CAISWDRDSYEQYF. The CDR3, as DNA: TGTGCCATCAGTTGGGACCGGGACAGCTACGAGCAGTACTTC.

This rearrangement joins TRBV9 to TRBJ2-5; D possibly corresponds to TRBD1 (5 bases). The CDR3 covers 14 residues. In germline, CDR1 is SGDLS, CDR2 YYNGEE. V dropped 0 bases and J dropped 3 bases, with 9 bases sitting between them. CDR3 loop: CASSVASREETQYF. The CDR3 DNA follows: TGTGCCAGCAGCGTAGCTTCCAGGGAAGAGACCCAGTACTTC.

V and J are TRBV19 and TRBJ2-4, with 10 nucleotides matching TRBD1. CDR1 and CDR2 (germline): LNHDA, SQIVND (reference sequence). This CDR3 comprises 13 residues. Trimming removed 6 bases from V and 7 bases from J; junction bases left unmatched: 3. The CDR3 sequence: CASSQTGGNIQYF. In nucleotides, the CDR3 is TGTGCCAGTAGCCAGACAGGGGGCAACATTCAGTACTTC.

CDR3 protein: CASSLNVAGVSGELFF. CDR3 nucleotides: TGCGCCAGCAGCTTGAATGTAGCGGGAGTTTCCGGGGAGCTGTTTTTT. The V call is TRBV5-1, the J call TRBJ2-2, with 9 nucleotides matching TRBD2. The CDR3 has 16 amino acids. Germline CDR1 SGHRS, CDR2 YFSETQ. The trim removed 1 base at V and 6 bases at J, leaving 7 bases unmatched.

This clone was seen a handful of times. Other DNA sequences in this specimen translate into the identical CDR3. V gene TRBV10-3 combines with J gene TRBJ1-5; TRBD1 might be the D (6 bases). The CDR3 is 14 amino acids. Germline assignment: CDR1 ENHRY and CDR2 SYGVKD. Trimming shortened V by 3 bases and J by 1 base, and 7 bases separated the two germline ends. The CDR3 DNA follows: TGTGCCATCAGTGACAGGGGAAGCAATCAGCCCCAGCATTTT. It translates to CAISDRGSNQPQHF.

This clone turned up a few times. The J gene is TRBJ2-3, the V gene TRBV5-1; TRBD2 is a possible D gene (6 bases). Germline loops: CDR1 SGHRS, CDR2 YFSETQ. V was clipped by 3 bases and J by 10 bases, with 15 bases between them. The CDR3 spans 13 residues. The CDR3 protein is CASSSDLGEAQYF. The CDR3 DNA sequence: TGCGCCAGCAGCTCTGATTTAGGGGAGGCGCAGTATTTT.

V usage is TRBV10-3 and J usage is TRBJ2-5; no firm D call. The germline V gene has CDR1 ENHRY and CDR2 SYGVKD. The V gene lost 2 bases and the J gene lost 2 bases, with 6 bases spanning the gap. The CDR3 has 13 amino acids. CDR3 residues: CAISEVDQETQYF. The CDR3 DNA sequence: TGTGCCATCAGTGAGGTGGATCAAGAGACCCAGTACTTC.